This T cell receptor beta chain was found in a study of type 1 regulatory T cells (dated by TCRdb to the early 2020s). For the study in its entirety: An in vitro protocol by which a Tr1-enriched, alloantigen-specific CD4 T cell product named T-allo10 was generated was characterized in the study. T-allo10 was under clinical evaluation in patients with hematological malignancies receiving allogeneic hematopoietic stem cell transplantation. Overall results and qualifications from the work: Tr1 cells showed a more restricted TCR repertoire than non-Tr1 cells, which the study interpreted as alloantigen-induced clonal expansion.

This clonotype occurred a few times. Its antigen has not been determined. No quality values exist for individual bases; no much larger clone is one base distant. Taken from the germline V gene, the CDR1 and CDR2 loops are SGHRS and YFSETQ. The CDR3 goes from the cysteine to the phenylalanine over 16 residues. Of all the DNA, just the CDR3 is kept, 48 bases in frame from base 1. V lost 0 bases and J lost 2 bases; the stretch between them is 12 bases long. Instrument on record: Illumina MiSeq. TCRdb reanalyzed the raw reads on its own, using fastp at Q25 for trimming and MiXCR for clone calling, and kept in-frame beta chains. Merged by CDR3 protein, the rows form single entries marked with the most common genes and DNA. This sample comprises tens of thousands of distinct CDR3 sequences, around 20% of them detected only once. Of the sample, roughly 8.3% is held by the ten largest clones.

This clonotype was sampled from a human donor in good health. Sequenced material: cultured type 1 regulatory T (Tr1) cells, either the whole culture or a sorted fraction (not recorded which). What the cell subset or site label conveys for this sample: type 1 regulatory T cells sorted from the T-allo10 product. The chain is encoded by TRBV5-1 joined to TRBJ2-1; the D gene is possibly TRBD2, with 5 bases matching. This receptor carries the CDR3 CASSLVRRNAYNEQFF. Read as DNA, the sequence is TGCGCCAGCAGCTTGGTTAGGAGGAATGCCTACAATGAGCAGTTCTTC.